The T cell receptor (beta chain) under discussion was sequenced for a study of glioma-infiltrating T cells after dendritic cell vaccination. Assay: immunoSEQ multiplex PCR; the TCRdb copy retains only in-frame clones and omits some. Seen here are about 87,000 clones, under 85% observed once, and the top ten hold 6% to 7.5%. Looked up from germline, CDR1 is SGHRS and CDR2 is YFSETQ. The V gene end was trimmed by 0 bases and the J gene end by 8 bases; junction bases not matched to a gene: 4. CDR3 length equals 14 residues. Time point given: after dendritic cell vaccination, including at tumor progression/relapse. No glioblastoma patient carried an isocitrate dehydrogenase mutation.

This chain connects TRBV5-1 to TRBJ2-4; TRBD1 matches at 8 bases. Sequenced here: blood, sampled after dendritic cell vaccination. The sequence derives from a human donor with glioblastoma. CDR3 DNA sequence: TGCGCCAGCAGCTTGGGACAGGGGTGGGACATTCAGTACTTC. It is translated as CASSLGQGWDIQYF.